This TCR beta chain appears in the sequencing data of a study of T-cell memory formation after mild COVID-19. Findings and caveats of the study: The study found contracting CD4+ clones mainly in CM and EM and contracting CD8+ clones in EMRA. A balance of CD4 and CD8 characterized clones contracting day 15 to 85, whereas later expanders leaned CD4+. SARS-CoV-2 specificity was not confirmed for second-wave clones peaking on day 37. A subset of responding clones appeared in pre-infection memory, suggesting cross-reactive memory joined.

In TCRdb, the 5' RACE reads were re-called with MiXCR into one record per CDR3 protein. The sample has 300,000 or so distinct CDR3 sequences; 15% to 20% are singletons. The germline V and J ends were trimmed by 2 bases and 3 bases, with 12 bases remaining between them. CDR3 size: 15 residues. Germline loops: CDR1 MNHEY, CDR2 SVGAGI. In its sample, this clonotype was seen many times. Its specificity is not known. The sequenced sample was PBMCs or a T cell subset sorted from them (not recorded which). The sequence derives from a man aged 18 to 30 who had mild COVID-19 (a few samples of this study predate the infection). Cell type and time point are not known. The V gene is TRBV6-5, the J gene TRBJ2-3; maybe TRBD2 (6 bases). The CDR3 is CASSYRSSETDTQYF. For the CDR3, the DNA is TGTGCCAGCAGTTACCGGTCTAGCGAGACAGATACGCAGTATTTT.